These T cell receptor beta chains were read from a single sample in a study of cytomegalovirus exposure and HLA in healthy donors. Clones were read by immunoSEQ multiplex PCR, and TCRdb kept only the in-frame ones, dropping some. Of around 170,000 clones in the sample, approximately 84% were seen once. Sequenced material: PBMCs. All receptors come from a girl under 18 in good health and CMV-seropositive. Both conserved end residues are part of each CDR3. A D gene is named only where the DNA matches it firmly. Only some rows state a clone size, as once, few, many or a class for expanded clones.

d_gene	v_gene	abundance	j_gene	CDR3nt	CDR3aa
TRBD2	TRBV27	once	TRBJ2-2	TGTGCCAGCAGTTTATCGGGACTAGCGGGAGGGTCGGCAGGGGAGCTGTTTTTT	CASSLSGLAGGSAGELFF
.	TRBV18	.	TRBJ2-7	TGTGCCAGCTCACCACGCGGCATCTCCTACGAGCAGTACTTC	CASSPRGISYEQYF
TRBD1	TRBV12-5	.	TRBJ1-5	TGTGCTAGTGGTCTTCATTCGAACAGGGGATATCTTCAGCCCCAGCATTTT	CASGLHSNRGYLQPQHF
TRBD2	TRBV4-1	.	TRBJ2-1	TGCGCCAGCAGCCAGGGGGGACTAGCGGGCGACAATGAGCAGTTCTTC	CASSQGGLAGDNEQFF
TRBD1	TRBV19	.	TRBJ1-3	TGTGCCAGTAGTATGGGAAGTTGGGACAGGGACTCTGGAAACACCATATATTTT	CASSMGSWDRDSGNTIYF
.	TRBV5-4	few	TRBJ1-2	TGTGCCAGCAGCTTGGCGGCGGGGAATAACTATGGCTACACCTTC	CASSLAAGNNYGYTF
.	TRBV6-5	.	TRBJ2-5	TGTGCCAGCAGTCAGGAGCGGTATCAAGAGACCCAGTACTTC	CASSQERYQETQYF
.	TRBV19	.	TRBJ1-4	TGTGCCAGTACAGAGGAAGAAAAACTGTTTTTT	CASTEEEKLFF
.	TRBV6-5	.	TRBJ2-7	TGTGCCAGCAGTTACTCCCGGACAACTTACGAGCAGTACTTC	CASSYSRTTYEQYF
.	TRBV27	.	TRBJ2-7	TGTGCCAGTTTCTCCTGGGGGGAGTCCTACGAGCAGTACTTC	CASFSWGESYEQYF
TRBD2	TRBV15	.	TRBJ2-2	TGTGCCACCAGCGGGAGACTAGCGGGAGGCGTCACCGGGGAGCTGTTTTTT	CATSGRLAGGVTGELFF
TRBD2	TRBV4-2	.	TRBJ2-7	TGTGCCAGCAGCCCCTCTGGGCTAGCGGGAGGATTCCACGAGCAGTACTTC	CASSPSGLAGGFHEQYF
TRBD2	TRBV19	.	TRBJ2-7	TGTGCCAGTAGTCCTAGGGGCGGGAGGTACTACGAGCAGTACTTC	CASSPRGGRYYEQYF
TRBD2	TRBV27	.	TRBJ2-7	TGTGCCAGCAGGCCGGGACTAACCATCTACGAGCAGTACTTC	CASRPGLTIYEQYF
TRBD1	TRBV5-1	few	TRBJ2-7	TGCGCCAGCAGCTTGGGGGACAGCCGTTCCTACGAGCAGTACTTC	CASSLGDSRSYEQYF
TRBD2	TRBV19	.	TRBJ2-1	TGTGCCAGTAGTTCGCTTGGACTAGCGGGAGGGCCAAATGAGCAGTTCTTC	CASSSLGLAGGPNEQFF
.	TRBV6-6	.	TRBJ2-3	TGTGCCAGCAGGATGGGACTCCTCACAGATACGCAGTATTTT	CASRMGLLTDTQYF
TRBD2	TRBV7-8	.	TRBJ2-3	TGTGCCAGCAGCTTAGTATCTAGCGGGACCCCAGATACGCAGTATTTT	CASSLVSSGTPDTQYF
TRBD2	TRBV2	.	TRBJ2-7	TGTGCCAGCAAAACAGCGGGAATCTCCTACGAGCAGTACTTC	CASKTAGISYEQYF
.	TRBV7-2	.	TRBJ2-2	TGTGCCAGCAGATCTCATGGAGCCGGGGAGCTGTTTTTT	CASRSHGAGELFF
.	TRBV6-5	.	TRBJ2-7	TGTGCCAGCAGTACGGGTATGGGTTCCTACGAGCAGTACTTC	CASSTGMGSYEQYF
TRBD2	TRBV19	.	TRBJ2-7	TGTGCCAGTAGCAGACTAGCGGGAGAAGATTACGAGCAGTACTTC	CASSRLAGEDYEQYF
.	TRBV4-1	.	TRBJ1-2	TGCGCCAGCAGCCAAGTATCCAGAAATGGCTACACCTTC	CASSQVSRNGYTF
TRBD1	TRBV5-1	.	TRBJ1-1	TGCGCCAGCAGCTTTGGGACAGCCCAGGACACTGAAGCTTTCTTT	CASSFGTAQDTEAFF
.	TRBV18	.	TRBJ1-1	TGTGCCAGCTCACCAAAAAATTCCTACACTGAAGCTTTCTTT	CASSPKNSYTEAFF
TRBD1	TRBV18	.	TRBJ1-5	TGTGCCAGCTCATCGACAGGGTCGTATAGCAATCAGCCCCAGCATTTT	CASSSTGSYSNQPQHF
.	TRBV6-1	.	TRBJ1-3	TGTGCCAGCAGTGAAGACGGCAGGGGATACTCTGGAAACACCATATATTTT	CASSEDGRGYSGNTIYF
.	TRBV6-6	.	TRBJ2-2	TGTGCCAGCAGTTACACTACCCCCACCGGGGAGCTGTTTTTT	CASSYTTPTGELFF
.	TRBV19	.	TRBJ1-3	TGTGCCAGTAGTATGGGGGGGGCCTCTGGAAACACCATATATTTT	CASSMGGASGNTIYF
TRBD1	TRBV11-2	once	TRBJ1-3	TGTGCCAGCAGCCGCAAGGGGGCCCCTGGAAACACCATATATTTT	CASSRKGAPGNTIYF
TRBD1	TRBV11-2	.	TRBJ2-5	TGTGCCAGCAGCCATCCGGGACAGGGGGAAGCGGAGACCCAGTACTTC	CASSHPGQGEAETQYF
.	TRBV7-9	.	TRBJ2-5	TGTGCCAGCAGCGCGCAGAGGGCGGCTAAGAAGACCCAGTACTTC	CASSAQRAAKKTQYF
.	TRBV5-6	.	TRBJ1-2	TGTGCCAGCAGCTTCCGACAAGCCTATGGCTACACCTTC	CASSFRQAYGYTF
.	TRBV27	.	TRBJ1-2	TGTGCCAGCAGTTTAACGGGGATAAACTATGGCTACACCTTC	CASSLTGINYGYTF
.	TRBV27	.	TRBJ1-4	TGTGCCAGCAGAGATACCAGGGGAAAGAATGAAAAACTGTTTTTT	CASRDTRGKNEKLFF
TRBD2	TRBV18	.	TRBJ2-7	TGTGCCAGCTCACCAGCGAGCGGGAGCCACGAGCAGTACTTC	CASSPASGSHEQYF
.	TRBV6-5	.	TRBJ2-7	TGTGCCAGCAGTTACTCGAGCCAGGGCAGGTTCGAGCAGTACTTC	CASSYSSQGRFEQYF
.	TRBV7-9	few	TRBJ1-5	TGTGCCAGCAGCTCCGGGGGTGTCCAGCCCCAGCATTTT	CASSSGGVQPQHF
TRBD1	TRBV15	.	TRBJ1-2	TGTGCCACCAGCAGAGAGGGACAGGATTACGGCTACACCTTC	CATSREGQDYGYTF
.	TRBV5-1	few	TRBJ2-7	TGCGCCAGCAGCTTGGCTTCGGGTAGCTACGAGCAGTACTTC	CASSLASGSYEQYF
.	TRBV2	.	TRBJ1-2	TGTGCCAGCAGTCAATGGGGGGGCTCTGGCTACACCTTC	CASSQWGGSGYTF
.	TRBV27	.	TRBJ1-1	TGTGCCAGCACCTTAAAATCGGGGACTGAAGCTTTCTTT	CASTLKSGTEAFF
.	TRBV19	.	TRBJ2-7	TGTGCCAGTAGTCCGGGAGTCGGCTACGAGCAGTACTTC	CASSPGVGYEQYF
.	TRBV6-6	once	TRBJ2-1	TGTGCCAGCAGTTACTCCCGGGTCTACAATGAGCAGTTCTTC	CASSYSRVYNEQFF
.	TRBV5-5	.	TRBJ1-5	TGTGCCAGCAGCTTGGGAATCGGGAATCAGCCCCAGCATTTT	CASSLGIGNQPQHF
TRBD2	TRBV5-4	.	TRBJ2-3	TGTGCCAGCAGCACGGGGACTAGCGGGAGTCCCACCAGCACAGATACGCAGTATTTT	CASSTGTSGSPTSTDTQYF
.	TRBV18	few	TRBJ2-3	TGTGCCAGCTCCACCGGGGTGGTAGATACGCAGTATTTT	CASSTGVVDTQYF
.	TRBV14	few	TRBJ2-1	TGTGCCAGCAGCCAAGCCCCGGGGAAGAAGAATGAGCAGTTCTTC	CASSQAPGKKNEQFF